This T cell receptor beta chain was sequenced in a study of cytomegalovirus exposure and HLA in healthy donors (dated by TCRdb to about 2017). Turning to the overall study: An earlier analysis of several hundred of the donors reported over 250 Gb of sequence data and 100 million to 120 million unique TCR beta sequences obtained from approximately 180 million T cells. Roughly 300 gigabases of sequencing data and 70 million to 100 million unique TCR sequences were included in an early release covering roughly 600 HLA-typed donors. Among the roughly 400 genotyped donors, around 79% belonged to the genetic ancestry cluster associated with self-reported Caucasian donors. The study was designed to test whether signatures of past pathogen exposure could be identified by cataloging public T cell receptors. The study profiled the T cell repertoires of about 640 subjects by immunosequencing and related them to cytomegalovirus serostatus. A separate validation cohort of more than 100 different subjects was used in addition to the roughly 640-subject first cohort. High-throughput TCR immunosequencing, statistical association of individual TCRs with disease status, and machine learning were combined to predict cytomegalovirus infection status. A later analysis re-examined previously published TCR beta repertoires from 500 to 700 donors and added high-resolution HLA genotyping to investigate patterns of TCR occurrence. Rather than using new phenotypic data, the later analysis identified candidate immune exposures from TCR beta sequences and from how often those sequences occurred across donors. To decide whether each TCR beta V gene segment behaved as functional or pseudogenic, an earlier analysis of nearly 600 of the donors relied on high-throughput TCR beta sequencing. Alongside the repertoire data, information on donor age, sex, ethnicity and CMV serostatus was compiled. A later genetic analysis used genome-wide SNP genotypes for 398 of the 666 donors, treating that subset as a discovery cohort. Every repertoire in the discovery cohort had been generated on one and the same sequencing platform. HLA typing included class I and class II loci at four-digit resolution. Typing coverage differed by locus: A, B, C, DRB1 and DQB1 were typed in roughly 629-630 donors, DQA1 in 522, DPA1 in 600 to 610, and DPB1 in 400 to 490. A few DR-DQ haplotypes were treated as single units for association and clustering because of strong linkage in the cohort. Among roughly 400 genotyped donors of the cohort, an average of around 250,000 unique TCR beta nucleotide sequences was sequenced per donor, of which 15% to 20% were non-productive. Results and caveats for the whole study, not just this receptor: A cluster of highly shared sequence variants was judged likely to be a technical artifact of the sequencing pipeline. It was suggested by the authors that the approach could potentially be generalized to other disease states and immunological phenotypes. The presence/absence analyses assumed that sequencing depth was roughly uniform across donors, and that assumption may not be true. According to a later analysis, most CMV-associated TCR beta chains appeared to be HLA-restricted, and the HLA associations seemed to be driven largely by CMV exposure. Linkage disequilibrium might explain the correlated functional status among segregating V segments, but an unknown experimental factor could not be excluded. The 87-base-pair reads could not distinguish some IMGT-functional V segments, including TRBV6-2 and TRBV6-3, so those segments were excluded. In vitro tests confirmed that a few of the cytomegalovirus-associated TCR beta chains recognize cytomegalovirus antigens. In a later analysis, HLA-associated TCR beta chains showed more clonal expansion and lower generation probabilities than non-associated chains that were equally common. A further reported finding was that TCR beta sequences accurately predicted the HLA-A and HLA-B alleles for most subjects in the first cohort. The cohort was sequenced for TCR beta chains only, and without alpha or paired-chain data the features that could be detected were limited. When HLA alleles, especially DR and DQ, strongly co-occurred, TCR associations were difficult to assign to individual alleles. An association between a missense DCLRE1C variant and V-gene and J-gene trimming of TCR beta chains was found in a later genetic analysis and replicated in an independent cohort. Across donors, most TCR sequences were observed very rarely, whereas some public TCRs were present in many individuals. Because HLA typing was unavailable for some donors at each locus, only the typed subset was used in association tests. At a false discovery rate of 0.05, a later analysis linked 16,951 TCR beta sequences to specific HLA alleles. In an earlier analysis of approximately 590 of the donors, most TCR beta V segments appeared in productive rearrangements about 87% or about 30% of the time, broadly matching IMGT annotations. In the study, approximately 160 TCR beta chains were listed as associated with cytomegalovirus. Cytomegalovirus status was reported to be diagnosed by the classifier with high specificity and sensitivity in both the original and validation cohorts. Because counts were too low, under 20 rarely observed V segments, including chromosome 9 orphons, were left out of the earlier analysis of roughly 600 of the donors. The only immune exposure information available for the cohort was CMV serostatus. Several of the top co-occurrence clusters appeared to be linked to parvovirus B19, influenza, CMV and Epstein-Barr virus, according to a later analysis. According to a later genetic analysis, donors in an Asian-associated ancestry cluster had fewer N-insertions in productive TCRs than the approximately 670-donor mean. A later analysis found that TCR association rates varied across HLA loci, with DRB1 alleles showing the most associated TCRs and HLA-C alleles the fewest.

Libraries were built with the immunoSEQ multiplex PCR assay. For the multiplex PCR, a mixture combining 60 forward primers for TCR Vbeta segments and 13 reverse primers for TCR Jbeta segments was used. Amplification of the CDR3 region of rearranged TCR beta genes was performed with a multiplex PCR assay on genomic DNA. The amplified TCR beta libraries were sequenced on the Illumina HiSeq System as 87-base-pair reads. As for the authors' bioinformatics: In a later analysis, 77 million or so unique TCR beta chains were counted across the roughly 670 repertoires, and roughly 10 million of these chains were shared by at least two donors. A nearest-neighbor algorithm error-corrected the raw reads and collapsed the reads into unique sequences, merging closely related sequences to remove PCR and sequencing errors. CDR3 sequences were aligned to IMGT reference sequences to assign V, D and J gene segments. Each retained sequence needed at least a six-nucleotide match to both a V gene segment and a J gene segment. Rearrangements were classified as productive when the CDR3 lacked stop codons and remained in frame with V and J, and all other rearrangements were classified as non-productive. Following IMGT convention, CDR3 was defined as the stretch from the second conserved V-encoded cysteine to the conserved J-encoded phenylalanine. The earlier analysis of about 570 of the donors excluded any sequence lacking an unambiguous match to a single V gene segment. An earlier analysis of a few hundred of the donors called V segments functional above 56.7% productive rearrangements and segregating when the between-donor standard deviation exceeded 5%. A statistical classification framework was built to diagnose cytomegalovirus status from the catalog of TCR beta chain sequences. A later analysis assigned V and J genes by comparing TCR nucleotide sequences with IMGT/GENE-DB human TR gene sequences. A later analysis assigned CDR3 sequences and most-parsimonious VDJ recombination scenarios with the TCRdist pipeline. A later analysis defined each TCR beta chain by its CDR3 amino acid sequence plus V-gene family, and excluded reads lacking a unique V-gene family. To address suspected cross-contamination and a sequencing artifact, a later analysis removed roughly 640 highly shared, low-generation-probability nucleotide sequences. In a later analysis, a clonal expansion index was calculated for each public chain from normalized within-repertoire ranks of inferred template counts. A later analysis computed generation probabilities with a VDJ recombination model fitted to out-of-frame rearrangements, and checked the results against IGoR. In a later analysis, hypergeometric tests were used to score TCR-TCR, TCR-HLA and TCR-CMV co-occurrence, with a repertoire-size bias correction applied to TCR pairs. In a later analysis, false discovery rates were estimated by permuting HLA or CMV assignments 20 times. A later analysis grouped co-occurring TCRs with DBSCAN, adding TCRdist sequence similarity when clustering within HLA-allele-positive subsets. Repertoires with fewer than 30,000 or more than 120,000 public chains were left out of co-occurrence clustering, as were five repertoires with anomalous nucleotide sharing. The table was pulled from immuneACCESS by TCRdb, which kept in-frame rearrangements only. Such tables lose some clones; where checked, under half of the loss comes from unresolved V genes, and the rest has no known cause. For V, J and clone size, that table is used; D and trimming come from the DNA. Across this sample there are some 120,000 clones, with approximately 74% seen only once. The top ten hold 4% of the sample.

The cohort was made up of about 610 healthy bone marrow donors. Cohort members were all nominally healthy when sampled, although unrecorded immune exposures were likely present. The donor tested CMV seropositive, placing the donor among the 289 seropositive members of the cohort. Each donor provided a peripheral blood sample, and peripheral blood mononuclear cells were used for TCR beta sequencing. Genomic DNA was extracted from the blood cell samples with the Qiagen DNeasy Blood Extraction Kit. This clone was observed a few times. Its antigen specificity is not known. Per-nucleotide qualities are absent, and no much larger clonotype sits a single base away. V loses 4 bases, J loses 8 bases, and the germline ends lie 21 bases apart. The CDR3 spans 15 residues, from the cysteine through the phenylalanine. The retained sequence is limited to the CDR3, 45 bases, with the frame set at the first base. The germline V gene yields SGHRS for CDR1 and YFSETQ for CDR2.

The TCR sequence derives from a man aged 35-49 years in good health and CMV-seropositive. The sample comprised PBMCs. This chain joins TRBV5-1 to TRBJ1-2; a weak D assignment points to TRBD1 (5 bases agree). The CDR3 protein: CASSPDRWGVEGYTF. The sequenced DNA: TGCGCCAGCAGCCCGGACCGTTGGGGCGTAGAAGGCTACACCTTC.